The 12 T cell receptor delta chains below were found in one sample sequenced in a study of gamma-delta chains in newborns, infants, children. TCRdb reran clone calling via CATT on the reads. The sample consists of about 11,000 delta-chain clones, about 8.6% of them appearing once. The sample was blood. The receptor set was obtained from a child who was a newborn, infant or young child, either healthy, febrile or measles-vaccinated (not recorded which).

This clone has more than one count but fewer than ten. The gene calls are TRDV2 and TRDJ1; 9 positions agree with TRDD3. Germline-derived CDR1 and CDR2 are GEAIGNYY and EKD. Trimming took 5 bases from V and 4 from J; bases not matched to a gene: 10. This CDR3 spans 15 amino acids. The CDR3 nucleotides read TGTGCCTGTGGCGTACTGGGGGACGGAGGCGATAAACTCATCTTT. Translation gives CACGVLGDGGDKLIF.

The rearrangement joins TRDV2 to TRDJ3; TRDD3 matches at 8 bases. With V trimmed by 1 base and J by 0 bases, 10 bases remained unmatched. The CDR3 is 20 amino acids. From germline, CDR1 is GEAIGNYY and CDR2 EKD. CDR3 DNA sequence: TGTGCCTGTGACACTGTACTGGGGGCCTCAAGCTCCTGGGACACCCGACAGATGTTTTTC. Protein sequence: CACDTVLGASSSWDTRQMFF.

Concerning this clone: Other DNA sequences in the same sample also yield this CDR3. The CDR3 coding sequence is TGTGCCTGTGACTCACTGGGAGAGTACACCGATAAACTCATCTTT. It is translated as CACDSLGEYTDKLIF. V usage is TRDV2 and J usage is TRDJ1; D may be TRDD3 (6 bases). This CDR3 has 15 residues. Between the trimmed V and J ends, which lost 3 bases and 0 bases, there was a span of 13 bases. Germline V gives CDR1 GEAIGNYY, CDR2 EKD.

A few counts support this clone. The gene calls are TRDV2 and TRDJ1, with 11 bases identical to TRDD3. The CDR3 sequence is 18 residues long. Losses at the gene ends were 0 bases for V and 10 bases for J; bases not matched to a gene: 18. CDR1 is GEAIGNYY, CDR2 EKD, per germline. The CDR3 bases are TGTGCCTGTGACACCGTAGCCCCCTCGGCTGGGGGATACAGGGGACTCATCTTT. Protein: CACDTVAPSAGGYRGLIF.

This clone was seen only a few times. The V call is TRDV1, the J call TRDJ2; tentative D call: TRDD2 (6 bases). The germline gives CDR1 TSWWSYY, CDR2 QGS. The ends were cut back, 2 bases at V and 1 base at J, with 20 bases in the middle. This CDR3 is built from 19 residues. The DNA for the CDR3 is TGTGCTCTTGGGGAAGGAGTCCTTCCAGGGAAGGTTTTGACAGCACAACTCTTCTTT. It codes for CALGEGVLPGKVLTAQLFF.

This clone was picked up a small number of times. The rearrangement links TRDV2 to TRDJ1; 13 bases match TRDD3. Germline loops: CDR1 GEAIGNYY, CDR2 EKD. This CDR3 has 19 amino acids. J lost 0 bases, V lost 1 base, and 10 bases had no gene match. Here the CDR3 DNA reads TGTGCCTGTGACACGGTACGACTGGGGGATACGCGGTACACCGATAAACTCATCTTT. It specifies CACDTVRLGDTRYTDKLIF.

The sample holds a few counts of this clone. The rearrangement uses TRDV2 and TRDJ1; 10 bases line up with TRDD3. Germline-derived CDR1 and CDR2 are GEAIGNYY and EKD. The CDR3 is 17 amino acids. The V gene end was trimmed by 2 bases and the J gene end by 10 bases; junction bases not matched to a gene: 18. The CDR3 DNA is TGTGCCTGTGACAAGGTCTCCGCTATGGGGGATACTCGGTTACTCATCTTT. Protein product: CACDKVSAMGDTRLLIF.

CDR3 nucleotides: TGTGCTCTTGGGGGCCCAGGGAGGAGCTGGGGTACCGATAAACTCATCTTT. Translating it yields CALGGPGRSWGTDKLIF. The rearrangement uses TRDV1 and TRDJ1; tentative D call: TRDD3 (6 bases). This CDR3 contains 17 residues. The V gene lost 4 bases and the J gene lost 2 bases, with 20 bases spanning the gap. Germline loops: CDR1 TSWWSYY, CDR2 QGS.

The rearrangement links TRDV2 to TRDJ1; 8 bases line up with TRDD3. The CDR3 sequence is 17 residues long. Germline trimming cut 3 bases from V and 0 bases from J; bases unmatched to any gene: 11. Germline V gene sequence: CDR1 GEAIGNYY, CDR2 EKD. The CDR3: CACDPLLGVPYTDKLIF. CDR3 nucleotides: TGTGCCTGTGACCCACTACTGGGGGTCCCGTACACCGATAAACTCATCTTT.

This clone was detected a few times. The rearrangement joins TRDV2 to TRDJ1, with 9 bases identical to TRDD3. The ends lost 0 bases at V and 4 bases at J; junction bases unmatched: 11. The CDR3 runs 17 residues. Germline CDR1 GEAIGNYY, CDR2 EKD. DNA for the CDR3: TGTGCCTGTGACACCGTCGCGGCTGGGGGATCCGACGATAAACTCATCTTT. Translated: CACDTVAAGGSDDKLIF.

A remark on this clone: The sample contains more than one DNA sequence encoding this CDR3. The CDR3 DNA reads TGTGCCTGTGACGCCTTACTGGGGGATACCCCCGATAAACTCATCTTT. Its protein product is CACDALLGDTPDKLIF. The chain employs TRDV2 and TRDJ1; 12 bases agree with TRDD3. This CDR3 comprises 16 residues. With V trimmed by 3 bases and J by 3 bases, 7 bases remained unmatched. Germline CDR1 GEAIGNYY, CDR2 EKD.

The chain has TRDV2 and TRDJ1; possibly TRDD3 for D (6 bases). The CDR3 runs to 19 residues. V was trimmed by 0 bases and J by 1 base, leaving 23 bases between them. Germline CDR1 is GEAIGNYY and CDR2 is EKD. The CDR3 region is CACDTVRGSLVGSTDKLIF. CDR3 nucleotide sequence: TGTGCCTGTGACACCGTTCGGGGATCCCTCGTGGGGAGCACCGATAAACTCATCTTT.